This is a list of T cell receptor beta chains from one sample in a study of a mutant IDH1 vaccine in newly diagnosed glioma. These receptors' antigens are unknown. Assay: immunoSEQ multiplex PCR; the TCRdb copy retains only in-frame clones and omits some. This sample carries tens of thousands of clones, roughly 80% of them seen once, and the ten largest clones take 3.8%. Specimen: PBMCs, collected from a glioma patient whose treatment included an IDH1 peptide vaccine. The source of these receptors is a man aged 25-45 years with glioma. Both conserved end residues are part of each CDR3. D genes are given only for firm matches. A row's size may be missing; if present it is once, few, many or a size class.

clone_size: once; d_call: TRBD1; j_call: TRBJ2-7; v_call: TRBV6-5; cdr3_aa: CASSSRQGNYEQYF; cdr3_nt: TGTGCCAGCAGTTCTAGACAGGGGAACTACGAGCAGTACTTC
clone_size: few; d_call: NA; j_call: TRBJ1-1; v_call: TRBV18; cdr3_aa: CASSPPSRSGTEAFF; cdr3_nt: TGTGCCAGCTCACCTCCTAGCCGTAGTGGCACTGAAGCTTTCTTT
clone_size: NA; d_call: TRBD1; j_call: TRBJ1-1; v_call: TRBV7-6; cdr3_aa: CASSKSNRGMNTEAFF; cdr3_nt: TGTGCCAGCAGCAAAAGTAACAGGGGGATGAACACTGAAGCTTTCTTT
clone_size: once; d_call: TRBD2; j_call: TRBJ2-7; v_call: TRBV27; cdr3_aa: CASTAMGGYSYEQYF; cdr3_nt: TGTGCCAGCACCGCTATGGGGGGGTATTCCTACGAGCAGTACTTC
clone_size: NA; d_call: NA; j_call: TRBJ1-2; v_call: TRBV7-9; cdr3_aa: CASSVVVQGNGDGYTF; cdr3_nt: TGTGCCAGCAGCGTAGTGGTCCAGGGGAATGGGGATGGCTACACCTTC
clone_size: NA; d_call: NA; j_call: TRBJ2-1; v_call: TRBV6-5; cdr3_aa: CASRNRVSYNEQFF; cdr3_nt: TGTGCCAGCAGAAACAGGGTCTCCTACAATGAGCAGTTCTTC
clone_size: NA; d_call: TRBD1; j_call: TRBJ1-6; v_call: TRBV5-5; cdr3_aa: CASRYYRDRGQKDNSPLHF; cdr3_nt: TGTGCCAGCAGGTATTACCGGGACAGGGGCCAAAAGGATAATTCACCCCTCCACTTT
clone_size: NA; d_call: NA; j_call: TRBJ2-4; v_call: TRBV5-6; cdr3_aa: CASSFLQGGSKNIQYF; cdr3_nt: TGTGCCAGCAGCTTCTTACAGGGTGGTTCCAAAAACATTCAGTACTTC
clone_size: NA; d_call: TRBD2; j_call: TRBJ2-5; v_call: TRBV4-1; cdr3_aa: CASSQPAAGGRETQYF; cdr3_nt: TGCGCCAGCAGCCAACCAGCAGCGGGGGGGAGGGAGACCCAGTACTTC
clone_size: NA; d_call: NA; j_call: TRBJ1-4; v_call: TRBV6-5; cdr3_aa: CASSYGRGRANEKLFF; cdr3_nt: TGTGCCAGCAGTTACGGGAGGGGCCGAGCTAATGAAAAACTGTTTTTT
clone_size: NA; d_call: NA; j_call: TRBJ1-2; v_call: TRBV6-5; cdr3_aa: CASSQGGSNYGYTF; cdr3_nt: TGTGCCAGCAGCCAAGGGGGGTCTAACTATGGCTACACCTTC
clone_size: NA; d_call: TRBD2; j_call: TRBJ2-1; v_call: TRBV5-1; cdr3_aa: CASSLGSSGGTVYNEQFF; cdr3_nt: TGCGCCAGCAGCTTGGGGAGTAGCGGGGGGACGGTATACAATGAGCAGTTCTTC
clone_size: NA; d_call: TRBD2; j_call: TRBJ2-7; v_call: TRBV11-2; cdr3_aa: CASSLSPLAGVEQYF; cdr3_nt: TGTGCCAGCAGCCTTAGCCCGCTAGCGGGGGTAGAGCAGTACTTC
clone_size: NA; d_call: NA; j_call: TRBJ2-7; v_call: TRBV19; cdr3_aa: CASSPQGGYGYEQYF; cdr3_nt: TGTGCCAGTAGTCCGCAAGGGGGTTACGGGTACGAGCAGTACTTC
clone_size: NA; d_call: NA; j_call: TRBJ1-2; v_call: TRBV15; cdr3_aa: CATSTQSYGYTF; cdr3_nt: TGTGCCACCAGCACCCAGTCCTATGGCTACACCTTC
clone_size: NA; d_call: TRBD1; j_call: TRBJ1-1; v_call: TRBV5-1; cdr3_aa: CASSLGLPGQGARNTEAFF; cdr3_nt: TGCGCCAGCAGCTTGGGTCTGCCGGGACAGGGGGCAAGGAACACTGAAGCTTTCTTT
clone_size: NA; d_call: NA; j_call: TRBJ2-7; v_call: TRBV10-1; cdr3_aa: CASSERTFPQYF; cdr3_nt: TGCGCCAGCAGTGAGAGGACGTTTCCGCAGTACTTC
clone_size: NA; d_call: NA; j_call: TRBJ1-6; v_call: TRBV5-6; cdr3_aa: CASSFSHLEGLSYNSPLHF; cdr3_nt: TGTGCCAGCAGCTTTTCCCACCTCGAGGGGCTCTCCTATAATTCACCCCTCCACTTT
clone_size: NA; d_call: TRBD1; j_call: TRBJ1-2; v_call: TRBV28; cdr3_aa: CASRKDRVLYGYTF; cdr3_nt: TGTGCCAGCAGAAAAGACAGGGTTCTCTATGGCTACACCTTC
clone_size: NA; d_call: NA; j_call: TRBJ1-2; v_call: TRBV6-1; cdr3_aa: CASSEAWGVGLHGYTF; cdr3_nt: TGTGCCAGCAGTGAAGCTTGGGGGGTTGGACTCCATGGCTACACCTTC
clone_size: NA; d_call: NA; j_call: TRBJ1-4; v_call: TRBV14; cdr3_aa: CASSQGGANLFF; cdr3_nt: TGTGCCAGCAGCCAAGGAGGGGCAAATCTGTTTTTT
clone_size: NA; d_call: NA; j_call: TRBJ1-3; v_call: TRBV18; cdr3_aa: CASSGNTIYF; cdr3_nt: TGTGCCAGCTCTGGAAACACCATATATTTT